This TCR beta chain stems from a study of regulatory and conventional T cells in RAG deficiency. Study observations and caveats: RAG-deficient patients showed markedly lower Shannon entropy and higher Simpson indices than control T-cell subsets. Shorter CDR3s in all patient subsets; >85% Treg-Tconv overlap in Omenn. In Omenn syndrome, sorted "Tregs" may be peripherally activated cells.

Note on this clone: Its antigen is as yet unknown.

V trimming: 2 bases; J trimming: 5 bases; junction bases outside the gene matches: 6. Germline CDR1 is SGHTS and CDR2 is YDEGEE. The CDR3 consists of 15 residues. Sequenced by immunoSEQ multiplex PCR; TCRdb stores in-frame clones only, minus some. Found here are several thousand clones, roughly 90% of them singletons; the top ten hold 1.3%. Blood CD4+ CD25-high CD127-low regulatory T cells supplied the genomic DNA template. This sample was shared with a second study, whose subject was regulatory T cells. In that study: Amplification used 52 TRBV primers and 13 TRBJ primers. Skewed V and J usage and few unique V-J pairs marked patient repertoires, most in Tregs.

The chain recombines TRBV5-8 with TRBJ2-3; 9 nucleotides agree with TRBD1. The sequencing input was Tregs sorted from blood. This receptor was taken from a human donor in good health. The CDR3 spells CASSLGGQGKDTQYF. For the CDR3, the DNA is TGTGCCAGCAGCTTAGGCGGACAGGGGAAAGATACGCAGTATTTT.